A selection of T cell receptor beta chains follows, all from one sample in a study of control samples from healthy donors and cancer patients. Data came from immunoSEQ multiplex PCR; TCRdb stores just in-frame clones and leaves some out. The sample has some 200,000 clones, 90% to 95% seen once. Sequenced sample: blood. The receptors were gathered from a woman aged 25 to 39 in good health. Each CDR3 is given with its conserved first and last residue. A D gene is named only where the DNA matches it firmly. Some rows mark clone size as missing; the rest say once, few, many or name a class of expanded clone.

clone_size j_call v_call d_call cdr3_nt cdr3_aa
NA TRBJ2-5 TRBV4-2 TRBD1 TGTGCCAGCAGCCAGACAGGGGCAGAGACCCAGTACTTC CASSQTGAETQYF
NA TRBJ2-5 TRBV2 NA TGTGCCAGCTACCCAGGGGGGGAGACCCAGTACTTC CASYPGGETQYF
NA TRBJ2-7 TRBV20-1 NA TGCAGTGCTAGAGGGGCCTACGAGCAGTACTTC CSARGAYEQYF
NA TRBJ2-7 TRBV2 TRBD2 TGTGCCAGCAGTGGGGGACTAGCGGGAGACTACGAGCAGTACTTC CASSGGLAGDYEQYF
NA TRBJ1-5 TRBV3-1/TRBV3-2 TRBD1 TGTGCCAGCAGCCGGGGACAGGGTTGGGAGCCCCAGCATTTT CASSRGQGWEPQHF
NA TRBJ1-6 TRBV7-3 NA TGTGCCAGCAGCTTAACAGGGGGCTATAATTCACCCCTCCACTTT CASSLTGGYNSPLHF
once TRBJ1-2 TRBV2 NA TGTGCCAGCAGTAGCCGGGGGGCCCATTATGGCTACACCTTC CASSSRGAHYGYTF
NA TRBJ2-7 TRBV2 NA TGTGCCAGCAGTGTCGGACATGGCTACGAGCAGTACTTC CASSVGHGYEQYF
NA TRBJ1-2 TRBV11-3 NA TGTGCCAGCAGCTCCAGACAGAACTATGGCTACACCTTC CASSSRQNYGYTF
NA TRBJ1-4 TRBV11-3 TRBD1 TGTGCCAGCAGCCCCTCAGGGGGCGATGAAAAACTGTTTTTT CASSPSGGDEKLFF
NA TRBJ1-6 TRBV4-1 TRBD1 TGCGCCAGCAGCCAAGAGGTCCAGGGGGCCTATAATTCACCCCTCCACTTT CASSQEVQGAYNSPLHF
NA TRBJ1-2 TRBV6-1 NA TGTGCCAGCAGTGAAAGGGACACCAACTATGGCTACACCTTC CASSERDTNYGYTF
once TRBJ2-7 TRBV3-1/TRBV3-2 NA TGTGCCAGCAGCCAAGATGACAGGCCAAACTACGAGCAGTACTTC CASSQDDRPNYEQYF
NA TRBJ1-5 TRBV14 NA TGTGCCAGCAGCCAAGAGGGGAATCAGCCCCAGCATTTT CASSQEGNQPQHF
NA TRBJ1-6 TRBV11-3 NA TGTGCCAGCAGCTTACATACAGGCTCCTATAATTCACCCCTCCACTTT CASSLHTGSYNSPLHF
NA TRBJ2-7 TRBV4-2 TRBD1 TGTGCCAGCAGCCAAGGATCGGGGACAGCCTACGAGCAGTACTTC CASSQGSGTAYEQYF
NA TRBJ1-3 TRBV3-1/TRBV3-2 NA TGTGCCAGCAGCCAGGCCAACAGGGTATCTGGAAACACCATATATTTT CASSQANRVSGNTIYF
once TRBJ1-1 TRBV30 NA TGTGCCTGGAGCGAAGACGGGGGAAACACTGAAGCTTTCTTT CAWSEDGGNTEAFF
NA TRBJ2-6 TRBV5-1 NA TGCGCCAGCAGCTTGGCCGGGTCCTCGGCCTCTGGGGCCAACGTCCTGACTTTC CASSLAGSSASGANVLTF